This entry concerns a single T cell receptor beta chain. Its antigen is undetermined. Among the approximately 130 subjects of the validation cohort, separate from the roughly 670-subject first cohort, were the donors. The method was immunoSEQ multiplex PCR; TCRdb's version includes in-frame clones alone and lacks a portion of them. The table lists hundreds of thousands of clones, roughly 89% of them singletons, with roughly 0.82% in the top ten. The data derive from a study of cytomegalovirus exposure and HLA in healthy donors. Germline CDR1 reads MDHEN; CDR2 reads SYDVKM. This CDR3 region has 21 residues. Trimming cost V 4 bases and J 0 bases; bases outside gene matches: 21. Broader study findings: Researchers catalogued around 150 TCR beta chains as cytomegalovirus-associated. In vitro data verified a few CMV-associated chains as specific for CMV antigens. A subsequent analysis found that TCR clusters from the first cohort also tended to co-occur in the 130 or so validation repertoires, with around 94% of cluster scores above 0.

Material: PBMCs. This clonotype was sampled from a woman aged 18-35 years in good health and CMV-seronegative. The chain combines TRBV28 with TRBJ1-5; the match to TRBD1 covers 7 bases. The CDR3 nucleotides read TGTGCCAGCAGTTGCCGCTCTAACAGGGGTGATAGGGATTATAGCAATCAGCCCCAGCATTTT. Translation gives CASSCRSNRGDRDYSNQPQHF.